This is a list of T cell receptor beta chains from one sample in a study of cytomegalovirus exposure and HLA in healthy donors. TCRdb's copy holds only in-frame clones and misses some; the assay was immunoSEQ multiplex PCR. This table holds 150,000 to 200,000 clones, around 81% found once. Source material: PBMCs. All receptors derive from a woman in her twenties or thirties in good health and CMV-seropositive. The CDR3 runs from the conserved cysteine through the conserved F or W. A D gene is named only where the DNA matches it firmly. Not all rows give a size; the values are once, few, many and, for expanded clones, a class.

.	TRBV11-2	TRBD2	TRBJ2-1	TGTGCCAGCTCACGCGGGGGGGCATCGTACAATGAGCAGTTCTTC	CASSRGGASYNEQFF
.	TRBV5-1	TRBD1	TRBJ2-3	TGCGCCAGCAGAAGACAGGGGATCGTGCCAGATACGCAGTATTTT	CASRRQGIVPDTQYF
.	TRBV28	.	TRBJ2-7	TGTGCCATCATGGACAGTTACTCCTACGAGCAGTACTTC	CAIMDSYSYEQYF
.	TRBV6-5	.	TRBJ2-3	TGTGCCAGCAGTTACGAGTGGCGGGATCTAGATACGCAGTATTTT	CASSYEWRDLDTQYF
.	TRBV5-1	.	TRBJ2-7	TGCGCCAGCAGCTCAAGGTCGGGGGGCCGGGTAGACGAGCAGTACTTC	CASSSRSGGRVDEQYF
.	TRBV6-5	.	TRBJ1-1	TGTGCCAGCAGTTACCTTAGGGGCACTGAAGCTTTCTTT	CASSYLRGTEAFF
.	TRBV29-1	.	TRBJ1-2	TGCAGCGTAGCCAAAGTTGGCTATGGCTACACCTTC	CSVAKVGYGYTF
.	TRBV5-1	TRBD2	TRBJ2-1	TGCGCCAGCAGCACGACTAGCTCCACCTACAATGAGCAGTTCTTC	CASSTTSSTYNEQFF
.	TRBV29-1	.	TRBJ1-2	TGCAGCGTTGCGCTCAGGGGTGCTGACTATGGCTACACCTTC	CSVALRGADYGYTF
.	TRBV18	TRBD2	TRBJ2-7	TGTGCCAGCTCACCACGGACTAGCGGATTCTACGAGCAGTACTTC	CASSPRTSGFYEQYF
.	TRBV7-6	.	TRBJ2-5	TGTGCCAGCAGCTTAGAACTAGCCGAGGAGACCCAGTACTTC	CASSLELAEETQYF
.	TRBV7-2	TRBD2	TRBJ2-1	TGTGCCAGCAGCCCAAGACTAGCGGGGGGGCTTTCGGATGAGCAGTTCTTC	CASSPRLAGGLSDEQFF
once	TRBV7-9	.	TRBJ2-1	TGTGCCAGCAGCTTACGGGGCCCGACAGGCAATGAGCAGTTCTTC	CASSLRGPTGNEQFF
.	TRBV2	TRBD1	TRBJ1-4	TGTGCCAGCAGCCTTCAGGGACAGGGACCTAATGAAAAACTGTTTTTT	CASSLQGQGPNEKLFF
.	TRBV4-3	.	TRBJ1-2	TGCGCCAGCAGCCAAGATCTGGCCCAACGCTACACCTTC	CASSQDLAQRYTF
once	TRBV10-2	.	TRBJ2-7	TGCGCCAGCGAATCCGGGGGTAGTTTAGGCTACGAGCAGTACTTC	CASESGGSLGYEQYF
.	TRBV10-3	TRBD1	TRBJ1-2	TGTGCCATCAGTGCATCCGAGGACAGGGACTATGGCTACACCTTC	CAISASEDRDYGYTF
.	TRBV7-7	.	TRBJ2-5	TGTGCCAGCAGTCGGGGACTGCAAGAGACCCAGTACTTC	CASSRGLQETQYF
few	TRBV7-9	TRBD1	TRBJ1-2	TGTGCCAGCAGAAGTACTGAGGGGGCGTATGGCTACACCTTC	CASRSTEGAYGYTF
.	TRBV6-5	.	TRBJ2-7	TGTGCCAGCAGTTACCGTTGGGAGTGCGAGCAGTACTTC	CASSYRWECEQYF
.	TRBV19	.	TRBJ2-1	TGTGCCAGTAGTATGTCTGAGTACAATGAGCAGTTCTTC	CASSMSEYNEQFF
.	TRBV5-1	TRBD2	TRBJ2-1	TGCGCCAGCAGCATACCTAGCGGGACTGGGACTCCGGCATCGGAGCAGTTCTTC	CASSIPSGTGTPASEQFF
.	TRBV7-8	TRBD1	TRBJ1-1	TGTGCCAGCAGCTCCCGGGACAGGGGATCGGGTGAAGCTTTCTTT	CASSSRDRGSGEAFF
.	TRBV28	.	TRBJ1-3	TGTGCCAGCAGTTTAGTGCCAGGAGGTGGAAACACCATATATTTT	CASSLVPGGGNTIYF
.	TRBV5-6	.	TRBJ1-4	TGTGCCAGCAGTCCACAGGCAACTAATGAAAAACTGTTTTTT	CASSPQATNEKLFF
.	TRBV11-2	.	TRBJ2-2	TGTGCCAGCAGCCCCGTTTTAGCTACCGGGGAGCTGTTTTTT	CASSPVLATGELFF
.	TRBV7-9	TRBD1	TRBJ1-1	TGTTCCAGCAGCTCCTACAGGGGTCGGGTGAACACTGAAGCTTTCTTT	CSSSSYRGRVNTEAFF
.	TRBV7-8	.	TRBJ1-2	TGTGCCAGCACCCCAAGAGAGGGAACTGAATATGGCTACACCTTC	CASTPREGTEYGYTF
.	TRBV25-1	TRBD1	TRBJ1-3	TGTGCCAGCAGCGGACAGGCAATGTACACCATATATTTT	CASSGQAMYTIYF
.	TRBV19	.	TRBJ1-2	TGTGCCAGTAGAGACAGCTACTATGGCTACACCTTC	CASRDSYYGYTF
few	TRBV6-6	.	TRBJ2-1	TGTGCCAGCAGATTCAACTATGAACGCAATGAGCAGTTCTTC	CASRFNYERNEQFF